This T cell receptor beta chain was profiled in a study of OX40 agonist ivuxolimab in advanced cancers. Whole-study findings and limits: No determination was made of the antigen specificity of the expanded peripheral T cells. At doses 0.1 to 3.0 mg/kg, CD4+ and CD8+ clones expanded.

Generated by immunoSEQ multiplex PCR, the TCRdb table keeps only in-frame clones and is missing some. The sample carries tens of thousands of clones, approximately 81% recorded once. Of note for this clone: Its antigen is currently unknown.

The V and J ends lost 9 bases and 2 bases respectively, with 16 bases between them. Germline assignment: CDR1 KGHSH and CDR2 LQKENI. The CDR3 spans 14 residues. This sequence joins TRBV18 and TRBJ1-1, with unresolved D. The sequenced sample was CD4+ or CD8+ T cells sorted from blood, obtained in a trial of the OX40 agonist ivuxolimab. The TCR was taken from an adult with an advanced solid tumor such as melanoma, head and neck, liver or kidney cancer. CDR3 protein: CASSTNSLNTEAFF. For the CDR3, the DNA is TGTGCCAGTTCTACGAATTCTCTTAACACTGAAGCTTTCTTT.